This TCR beta chain was observed in a study of CD8 T cells in ankylosing spondylitis. Study results and caveats: Earlier reports found some motif variants in synovial fluid and blood in reactive arthritis. Disease-linked clones proved CD8+ and comparatively uncommon in peripheral blood.

The CDR3 is 15 amino acids. Trimming took off 8 bases at V and 4 bases at J, with 24 bases between the two ends. CDR1 and CDR2 from the germline V gene are GTSNPN and SVGIG (reference sequence). Molecular-barcoded quantitative 5'-RACE produced these TCR beta libraries. TCRdb called the 5' RACE reads again in MiXCR, with one record for every CDR3 protein. The sample lists fewer than 180,000 distinct CDR3 sequences, under 45% seen once, with around 15% in the top ten. With regard to this clonotype: Its antigen is undetermined.

The receptor was derived from a male donor with ankylosing spondylitis. Input material: synovial fluid, either unsorted or a sorted T cell fraction (not recorded which). This chain joins TRBV30 and TRBJ2-7, with D possibly matching TRBD1 (7 bases). CDR3 loop: CAHEPTKEGAYEQYF. Written as DNA, the CDR3 is TGTGCCCACGAACCGACCAAGGAGGGGGCGTACGAGCAGTACTTC. Based on the CDR3 plus reference TRBV30 and TRBJ2-7, the full variable domain is SQTIHQWPATLVQPVGSPLSLECTVEGTSNPNLYWYRQAAGRGLQLLFYSVGIGQISSEVPQNLSASRPQDRQFILSSKKLLLSDSGFYLCAHEPTKEGAYEQYFGPGTRLTVT.